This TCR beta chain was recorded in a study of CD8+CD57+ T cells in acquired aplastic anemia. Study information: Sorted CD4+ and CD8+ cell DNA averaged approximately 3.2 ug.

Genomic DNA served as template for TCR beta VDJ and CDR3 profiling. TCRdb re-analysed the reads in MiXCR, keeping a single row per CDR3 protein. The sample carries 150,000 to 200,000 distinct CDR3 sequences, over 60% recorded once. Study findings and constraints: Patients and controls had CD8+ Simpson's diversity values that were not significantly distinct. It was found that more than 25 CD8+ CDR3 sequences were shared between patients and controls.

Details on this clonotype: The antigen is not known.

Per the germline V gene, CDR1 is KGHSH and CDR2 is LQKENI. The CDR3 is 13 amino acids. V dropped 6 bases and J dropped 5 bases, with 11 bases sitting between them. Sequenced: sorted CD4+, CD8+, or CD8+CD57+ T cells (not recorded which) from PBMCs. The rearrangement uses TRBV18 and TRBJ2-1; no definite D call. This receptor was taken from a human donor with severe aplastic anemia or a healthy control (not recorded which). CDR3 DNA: TGTGCCAGCTCGCGCGAGGAAGACAATGAGCAGTTCTTC. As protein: CASSREEDNEQFF.